This TCR beta chain was observed in a study of blood T cell repertoires in COVID-19. Whole-study context: Both acute and convalescent COVID-19 samples were obtained from the United States, Italy and Spain. PBMCs, B-cell-depleted T cells, or T cells provided the cDNA or gDNA that made up the material.

Original processing notes: It was from reference gene primer amplification that nucleated cell counts were estimated. Only in-frame clones appear in the TCRdb table, and some are missing; sequencing was by immunoSEQ multiplex PCR. V and J calls and clone size are copied from that table; D and trimming were computed from the DNA. There are hundreds of thousands of clones in the sample; roughly 85% occur only once, and just under 1% lies in the top ten. The sequenced sample consisted of peripheral blood. The receptor comes from a man aged 40-49 years with acute or convalescent COVID-19.

CDR3 coding DNA: TGCGCCAGCAGCTTGTGGGTTCCCGGGGAGGGATCACCCCTCCACTTT. It encodes CASSLWVPGEGSPLHF. The chain links TRBV5-1 to TRBJ1-6, with unresolved D. This CDR3 contains 16 residues. Germline CDR1 is SGHRS and CDR2 is YFSETQ. Trimming pared 1 base from V and 10 bases from J, leaving 18 bases between.